This TCR beta chain is drawn from a study of shared clonotypes between healthy human individuals. Concerning this clone: Antigen specificity is unknown.

Each donor was a Caucasian adult residing in Nashville, Tennessee. Produced via immunoSEQ multiplex PCR; TCRdb's table is partial and in-frame only. This table has about 1.5 million clones, 96% appearing once. The CDR3 consists of 16 residues. Germline loops: CDR1 SGHTA, CDR2 FQGNSA. The V segment lost 1 base and the J segment 7 bases; nucleotides outside the gene matches: 5. The study's findings and limits: Blood alone was sampled, and tissue repertoires likely differ.

The specimen was naive CD4+ T cells sorted from blood. Subset here: CD45RA+ positively selected. This clonotype originated in a man aged 30 to 39 in good health. The chain carries TRBV7-2 and TRBJ2-1; 12 bases match TRBD2. The CDR3 sequence: CASSLDASGRVNEQFF. The CDR3 nucleotides are TGTGCCAGCAGCTTAGATGCTAGCGGGAGGGTAAATGAGCAGTTCTTC.